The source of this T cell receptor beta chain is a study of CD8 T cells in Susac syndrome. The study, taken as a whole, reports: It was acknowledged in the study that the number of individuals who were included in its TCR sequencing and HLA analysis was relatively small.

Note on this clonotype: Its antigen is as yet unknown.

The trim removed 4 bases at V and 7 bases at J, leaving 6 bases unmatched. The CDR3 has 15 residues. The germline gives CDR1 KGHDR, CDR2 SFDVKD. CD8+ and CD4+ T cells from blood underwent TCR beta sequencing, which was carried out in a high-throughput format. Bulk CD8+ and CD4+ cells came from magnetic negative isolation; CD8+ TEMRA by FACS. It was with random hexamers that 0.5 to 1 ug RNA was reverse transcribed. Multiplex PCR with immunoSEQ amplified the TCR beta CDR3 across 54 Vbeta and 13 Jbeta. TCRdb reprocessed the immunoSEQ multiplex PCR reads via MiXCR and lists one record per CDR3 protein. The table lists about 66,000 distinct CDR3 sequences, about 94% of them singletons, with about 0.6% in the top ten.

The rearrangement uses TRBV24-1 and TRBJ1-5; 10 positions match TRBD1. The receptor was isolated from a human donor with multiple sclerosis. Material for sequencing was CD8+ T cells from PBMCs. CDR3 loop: CATSDGTGENQPQHF. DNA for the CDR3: TGTGCCACCAGTGACGGGACAGGGGAGAACCAGCCCCAGCATTTT.